The present T cell receptor (beta chain) was sequenced within a study of blood T cell repertoires in COVID-19. This CDR3 has 13 residues. The germline V gene encodes CDR1 SGHAT and CDR2 FQNNGV. The germline V and J ends were trimmed by 0 bases and 12 bases, with 13 bases remaining between them. The authors' processing: Nucleated cell counts were estimated from reference gene primer amplification. TCRdb's table, derived via immunoSEQ multiplex PCR, lists solely in-frame clones and lacks some. V, J and clone size reflect that table, while D and trimming were determined from the DNA. This sample has more than 95,000 clones, with approximately 84% found just once.

The V and J genes are TRBV11-2 and TRBJ2-3; D remains ambiguous. The sequenced sample consisted of peripheral blood. The receptor was isolated from a man in his 70s with active or convalescent COVID-19. This chain's CDR3 is CASSLESGAGQYF. The CDR3 DNA reads TGTGCCAGCAGCTTAGAATCTGGTGCAGGTCAGTATTTT.